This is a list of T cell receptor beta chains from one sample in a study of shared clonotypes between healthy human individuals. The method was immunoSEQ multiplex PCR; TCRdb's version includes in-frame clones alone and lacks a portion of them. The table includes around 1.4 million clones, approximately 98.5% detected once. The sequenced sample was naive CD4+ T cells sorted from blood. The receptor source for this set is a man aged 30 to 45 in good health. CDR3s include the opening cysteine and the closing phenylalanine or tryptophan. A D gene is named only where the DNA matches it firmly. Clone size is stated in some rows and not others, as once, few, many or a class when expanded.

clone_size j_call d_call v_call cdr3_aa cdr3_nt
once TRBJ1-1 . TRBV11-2 CASSPLGSEAFF TGTGCCAGCAGCCCGCTTGGCTCTGAAGCTTTCTTT
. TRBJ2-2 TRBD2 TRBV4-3 CASSQGTSLSTGELFF TGCGCCAGCAGCCAAGGGACTAGTCTCTCTACCGGGGAGCTGTTTTTT
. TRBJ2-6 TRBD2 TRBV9 CASSVKRGGPATAGANVLTF TGTGCCAGCAGCGTAAAGCGGGGAGGGCCGGCTACGGCGGGGGCCAACGTCCTGACTTTC
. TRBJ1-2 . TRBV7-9 CASSLGTQNYGYTF TGTGCCAGCAGCTTAGGGACGCAAAACTATGGCTACACCTTC
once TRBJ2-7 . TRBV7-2 CASSIRGHHEQYF TGTGCCAGCAGCATTCGTGGGCATCACGAGCAGTACTTC
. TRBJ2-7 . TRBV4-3 CASSQESTGHYYEQYF TGCGCCAGCAGCCAAGAGAGTACGGGACACTACTACGAGCAGTACTTC
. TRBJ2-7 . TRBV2 CASSWYYEQYF TGTGCCAGCAGTTGGTACTACGAGCAGTACTTC
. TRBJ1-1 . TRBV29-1 CSIAGTEAFF TGCAGCATCGCAGGGACTGAAGCTTTCTTT
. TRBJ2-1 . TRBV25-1 CASTLGGLNEQFF TGTGCCAGCACTCTCGGGGGGCTAAATGAGCAGTTCTTC
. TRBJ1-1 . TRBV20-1 CSARRAGEAFF TGCAGTGCGCGGAGAGCTGGAGAAGCTTTCTTT
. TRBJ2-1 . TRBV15 CATSRVLGRASNEQFF TGTGCCACCAGCAGAGTATTGGGCAGGGCGTCCAATGAGCAGTTCTTC
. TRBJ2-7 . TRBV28 CASSSPPGVYEQYF TGTGCCAGCAGTTCCCCTCCGGGAGTCTACGAGCAGTACTTC
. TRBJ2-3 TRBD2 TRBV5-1 CASSLEVAGLFF TGCGCCAGCAGCTTGGAAGTAGCGGGACTATTTTTT
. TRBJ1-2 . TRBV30 CAWSVAGNYGYTF TGTGCCTGGAGTGTAGCGGGAAACTATGGCTACACCTTC
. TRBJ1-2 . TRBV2 CASSPGTQGGYGYTF TGTGCCAGCAGTCCCGGGACCCAAGGAGGCTATGGCTACACCTTC
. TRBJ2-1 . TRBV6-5 CASSYSHGHSYNEQFF TGTGCCAGCAGTTACTCGCACGGCCACTCCTACAATGAGCAGTTCTTC
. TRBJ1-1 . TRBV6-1 CASVFGTNTEAFF TGTGCCAGCGTATTCGGTACGAACACTGAAGCTTTCTTT
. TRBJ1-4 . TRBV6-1 CASSEGRRKLFF TGTGCCAGCAGTGAAGGAAGGCGTAAACTGTTTTTT
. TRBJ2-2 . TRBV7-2 CASSLEVGELFF TGTGCCAGCAGCTTAGAAGTCGGGGAGCTGTTTTTT
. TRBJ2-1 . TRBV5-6 CATKGPRDYNEQFF TGTGCCACGAAGGGGCCGAGGGACTACAATGAGCAGTTCTTC
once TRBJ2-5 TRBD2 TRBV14 CASSQESLAGPETQYF TGTGCCAGCAGCCAAGAAAGTCTAGCGGGACCAGAGACCCAGTACTTC
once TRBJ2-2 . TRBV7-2 CASSWASRTGELFF TGTGCCAGCAGCTGGGCTAGCAGAACCGGGGAGCTGTTTTTT
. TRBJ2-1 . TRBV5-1 CASSLLAKDEQFF TGCGCCAGCAGCTTGCTAGCGAAGGATGAGCAGTTCTTC
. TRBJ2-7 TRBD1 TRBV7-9 CASSLTGVDYEQYF TGTGCCAGCAGCCTGACAGGGGTGGACTACGAGCAGTACTTC
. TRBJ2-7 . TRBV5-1 CASSQKTGRGEQYF TGCGCCAGCAGCCAAAAGACGGGAAGGGGCGAGCAGTACTTC
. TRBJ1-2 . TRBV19 CASSILTADRTFGYGYTF TGTGCCAGTAGTATTCTTACCGCTGACAGAACTTTTGGTTATGGCTACACCTTC
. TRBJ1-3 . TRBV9 CASSVVPDRYSGNTIYF TGTGCCAGCAGCGTAGTCCCCGACAGGTACTCTGGAAACACCATATATTTT
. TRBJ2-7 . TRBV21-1 CASSKDTPHEQYF TGTGCCAGCAGCAAAGATACACCTCACGAGCAGTACTTC
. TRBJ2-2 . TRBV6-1 CASSEAPGITGELFF TGTGCCAGCAGTGAAGCTCCGGGGATCACCGGGGAGCTGTTTTTT
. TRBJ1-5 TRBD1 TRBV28 CASSSRTGAANQPQHF TGTGCCAGCAGTTCAAGAACAGGGGCCGCTAATCAGCCCCAGCATTTT
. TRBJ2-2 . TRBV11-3 CASSLGRQSNTGELFF TGTGCCAGCAGCTTAGGCAGGCAGTCCAACACCGGGGAGCTGTTTTTT
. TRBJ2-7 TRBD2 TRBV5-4 CASSLDSLPGGEQYF TGTGCCAGCAGCTTGGACAGTCTGCCGGGGGGGGAGCAGTACTTC
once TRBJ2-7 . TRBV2 CASRSQGKNSYEQYF TGTGCCAGCAGGTCACAGGGCAAAAATTCCTACGAGCAGTACTTC
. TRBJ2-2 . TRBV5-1 CASSWSDANTGELFF TGCGCCAGCAGCTGGTCCGATGCGAACACCGGGGAGCTGTTTTTT
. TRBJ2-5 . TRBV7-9 CASSPAGQETQYF TGTGCCAGCAGCCCCGCGGGTCAAGAGACCCAGTACTTC
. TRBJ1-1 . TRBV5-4 CASSSATRGLSLMNTEAFF TGTGCCAGCAGTAGCGCCACCCGGGGTCTGTCTCTTATGAACACTGAAGCTTTCTTT
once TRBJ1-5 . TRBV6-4 CASSADVNQPQHF TGTGCCAGCAGTGCGGACGTGAATCAGCCCCAGCATTTT
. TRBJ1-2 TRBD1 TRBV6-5 CAVRTGNYGYTF TGTGCCGTGAGGACAGGGAACTATGGCTACACCTTC
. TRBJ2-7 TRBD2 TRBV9 CASSSGLAGVEQYF TGTGCCAGCAGCTCCGGACTAGCGGGAGTCGAGCAGTACTTC
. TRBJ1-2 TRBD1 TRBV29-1 CSVNINRGHGYTF TGCAGCGTCAATATTAACAGGGGCCATGGCTACACCTTC
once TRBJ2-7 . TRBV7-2 CASSLGPSVDEQYF TGTGCCAGCAGCTTAGGTCCTAGCGTGGACGAGCAGTACTTC
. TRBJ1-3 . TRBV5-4 CASSQKDKGNTIYF TGTGCCAGCAGCCAAAAAGACAAGGGAAACACCATATATTTT
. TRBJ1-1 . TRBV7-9 CASSPTPAEAFF TGTGCCAGCAGCCCTACTCCGGCTGAAGCTTTCTTT
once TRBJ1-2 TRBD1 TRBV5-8 CASSPRTGGGYTF TGTGCCAGCAGCCCCCGGACAGGGGGCGGCTACACCTTC
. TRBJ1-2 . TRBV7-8 CASSLGGEPADYGYTF TGTGCCAGCAGCTTAGGGGGTGAGCCCGCTGACTATGGCTACACCTTC
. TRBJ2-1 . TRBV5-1 CASSLQFNEQFF TGCGCCAGCAGCCTACAGTTCAATGAGCAGTTCTTC
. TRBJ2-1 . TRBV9 CASSVELAGAMQFF TGTGCCAGCAGCGTAGAGTTAGCTGGGGCGATGCAGTTCTTC
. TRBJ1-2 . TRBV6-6 CASSYGLTGRPLYTF TGTGCCAGCAGTTACGGCTTAACGGGACGGCCGCTGTACACCTTC
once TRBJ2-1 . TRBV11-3 CASSLRQSYNEQFF TGTGCCAGCAGCTTAAGACAGTCCTACAATGAGCAGTTCTTC
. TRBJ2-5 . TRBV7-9 CASTLGSIKTQYF TGTGCCAGCACCTTGGGGAGTATAAAGACCCAGTACTTC
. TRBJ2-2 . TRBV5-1 CASSLESAGELFF TGCGCCAGCAGCTTGGAAAGTGCCGGGGAGCTGTTTTTT
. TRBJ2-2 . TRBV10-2 CASSESYTGELFF TGCGCCAGCAGTGAGTCCTACACCGGGGAGCTGTTTTTT
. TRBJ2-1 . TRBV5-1 CASSLEGSSYNEQFF TGCGCCAGCAGCTTGGAGGGAAGCTCCTACAATGAGCAGTTCTTC
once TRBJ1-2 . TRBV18 CASSTMFRRINYGYTF TGTGCCAGCTCAACCATGTTTCGACGGATTAACTATGGCTACACCTTC